This record concerns one T cell receptor (beta chain) sequence. This clone has more than one count but fewer than ten. Its antigen is not yet known. It has no much larger one-base neighbor in the sample; base qualities were not kept. The data were obtained in a study of beta chain features in type 1 diabetes (dated by TCRdb to 2016 to 2018). Some background on the complete study: Mean age, gender distribution, total cell number and subset yield did not differ between patients and healthy donors. A total of 100 million to 110 million sorted cells were examined across all samples, and a strong correlation was observed between cell number per subset and RNA yield. The study compared TCRB repertoires of sorted circulating CD4+ T cell subsets between recently diagnosed type 1 diabetes patients and matched healthy donors. Whereas all 30 or so donors provided naive and central memory subsets, regulatory and stem cell-like memory subsets were isolated from just 8 patients and roughly 8 healthy donors. Results the study describes overall, beyond this receptor: PCR may preferentially amplify shorter templates, but because patient and control samples were amplified and corrected together, any resulting skew would affect both groups equally. Because small numbers of individuals were included in the HLA sub-analyses, any influence of HLA type on TCRB rearrangement was left unresolved. Naive, central memory and regulatory TCRB repertoires appeared to be more alike among patients than among healthy donors. In all four CD4+ subsets, TCRB CDR3 length was moderately but significantly shorter in type 1 diabetes patients. Because cDNA rather than genomic DNA was sequenced, highly expressing activated cells could have been over-represented, although no difference in activation and CD3 levels was found between groups. At VDJ recombination sites, type 1 diabetes patients had fewer insertions and more deleted nucleotides, which implies abnormalities in thymic rearrangement.

The CDR3 contains 15 residues, cysteine and phenylalanine counted. Only the CDR3 portion is preserved as DNA: 45 bases, with reading frame beginning at the first base. V is pared back by 0 bases and J by 4 bases, with 10 bases lying between the germline termini. CDR1 and CDR2 were assigned from the germline V gene as SGDLS and YYNGEE. All of the isolated RNA was reverse transcribed with the High Capacity cDNA Reverse Transcription Kit, so expressed TCRB transcripts were sequenced. Deep immunoSEQ sequencing was applied to naive, central memory and regulatory T cell samples, giving an average of roughly 3.5 million total reads per sample. After sorted cells were lysed in RLT buffer, RNA was extracted with DNase-treated RNeasy Micro or Mini kits, with the choice depending on cell number. To prevent cross-contamination, each cell subset was processed individually, whereas patient and healthy donor samples were processed jointly. The immunoSEQ multiplex PCR was used to amplify TCRB sequences from cDNA, generating 87-bp fragments that spanned the CDR3 region. The amplicons were sequenced using the Illumina HiSeq platform. Per the original workflow: PCR bias was corrected computationally using synthetic template baselines, and reads within Hamming distance 2 were collapsed, with unmergeable singletons discarded. Reads were aligned against IMGT to assign V, D and J genes, CDR3 length and insertions or deletions at six rearrangement sites. Clonotype counts were normalized to sorted cell number within each subset before computing true diversity and Gini coefficients with the tcR R package. Repertoire sharing was quantified using the overlap coefficient calculated on TCRB nucleotide sequences. TCRdb's version of the immuneACCESS table is confined to in-frame rearrangements and falls short of the full clone set. An unresolved V gene accounts for under half of the shortfall where checked; the remainder is of unknown origin. That table gives V, J and clone size, and the DNA gave D and trimming. A total of approximately 170,000 clones appear in this sample, approximately 7.8% of them only once. Approximately 0.93% of the sample lies in the top ten.

Each donor gave one peripheral blood draw, averaging around 0.11 L, which was collected into heparinised tubes. A BD FACSAria II was used to sort naive, central memory, regulatory and stem cell-like memory CD4+ T cells with a panel that included CD45RO, CCR7, CD25, CD127, CD95 and CD27. A purity above 95% was achieved for all sorted populations. PBMCs were isolated immediately by Lymphoprep density gradient centrifugation and stained directly without culture. So that batch effects would be minimized, each experiment stained and sorted samples in pairs, pairing one healthy donor with one patient. The sequence joins TRBV9 to TRBJ2-2; TRBD1 is a weak D gene call, 5 bases matching. The sequence was collected from a woman aged 40 to 49 with type 1 diabetes. Sequences were obtained from central memory CD4+ T cells from blood. CDR3 reads: CASSVDLRVTGELFF. In nucleotide form, the sequence is TGTGCCAGCAGCGTAGACCTCAGGGTCACCGGGGAGCTGTTTTTT.